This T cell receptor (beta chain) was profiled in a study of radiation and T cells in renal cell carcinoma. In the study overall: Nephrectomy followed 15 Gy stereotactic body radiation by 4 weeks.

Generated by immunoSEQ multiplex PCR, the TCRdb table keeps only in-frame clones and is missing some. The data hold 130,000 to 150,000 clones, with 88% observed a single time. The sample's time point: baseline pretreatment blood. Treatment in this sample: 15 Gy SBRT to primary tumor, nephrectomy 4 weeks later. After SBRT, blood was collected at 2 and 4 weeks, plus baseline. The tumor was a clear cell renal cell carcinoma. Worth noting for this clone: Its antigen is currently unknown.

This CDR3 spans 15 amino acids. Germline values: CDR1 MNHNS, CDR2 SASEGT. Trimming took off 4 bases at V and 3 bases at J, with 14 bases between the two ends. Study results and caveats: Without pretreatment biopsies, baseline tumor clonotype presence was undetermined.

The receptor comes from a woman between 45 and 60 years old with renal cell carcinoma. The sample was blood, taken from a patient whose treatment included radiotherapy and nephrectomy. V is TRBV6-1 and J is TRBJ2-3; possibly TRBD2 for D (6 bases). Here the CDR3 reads CASSVTTGETDTQYF. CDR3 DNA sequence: TGTGCCAGCAGTGTCACGACGGGGGAGACAGATACGCAGTATTTT.